This T cell receptor (beta chain) was identified in a study of blood T cell repertoires in COVID-19. Study overall: Both acute and convalescent COVID-19 samples were obtained from the United States, Italy and Spain. T cells, B-cell-depleted T cells, or PBMCs provided the cDNA or gDNA that served as material.

In the study's own analysis: Amplification of reference gene primers was used by the study to estimate nucleated cell counts. The data were produced by immunoSEQ multiplex PCR, yet TCRdb's version contains in-frame clones alone and is incomplete. The DNA was the basis for D and trimming; V, J and clone size are from that table. The table lists about 200,000 clones, about 90% of them singletons. V was pared by 6 bases and J by 2 bases, with 8 bases of the junction left unmatched. The CDR3 has 15 amino acids. Germline V lookup: CDR1 SGDLS, CDR2 YYNGEE. Each participant's cohort was designated according to participant-reported clinical history.

The rearrangement links TRBV9 to TRBJ2-1; TRBD1 matches 7 bases. The TCR sequence derives from a woman aged 25 to 39 who had recovered from COVID-19. Sequencing was carried out using PBMCs or T cells enriched from blood (not recorded which). The DNA for the CDR3 is TGTGCCAGCACCGCAGGGGGAACGCCCTACAATGAGCAGTTCTTC. Protein: CASTAGGTPYNEQFF.